The sequence of this TCR beta chain was determined in a study of blood T cell repertoires in COVID-19. The assay was immunoSEQ multiplex PCR, and TCRdb's table has in-frame clones only and misses some. The profile covers about 16,000 clones, with around 90% appearing a single time and about 12% taken by the ten largest. J was trimmed by 4 bases and V by 4 bases; bases with no gene match: 7. This CDR3 region has 16 residues. Germline V CDR1 and CDR2: MNHEY, SMNVEV (reference sequence). This chain joins TRBV27 and TRBJ2-5; 12 bases agree with TRBD2. The source is a human donor in a cohort sampled during active COVID-19. Sequences were obtained from peripheral blood. Here the CDR3 DNA reads TGTGCCAGCAGTTCAAGACTAGCGGGGGTTCTAGAGACCCAGTACTTC. The encoded protein is CASSSRLAGVLETQYF.